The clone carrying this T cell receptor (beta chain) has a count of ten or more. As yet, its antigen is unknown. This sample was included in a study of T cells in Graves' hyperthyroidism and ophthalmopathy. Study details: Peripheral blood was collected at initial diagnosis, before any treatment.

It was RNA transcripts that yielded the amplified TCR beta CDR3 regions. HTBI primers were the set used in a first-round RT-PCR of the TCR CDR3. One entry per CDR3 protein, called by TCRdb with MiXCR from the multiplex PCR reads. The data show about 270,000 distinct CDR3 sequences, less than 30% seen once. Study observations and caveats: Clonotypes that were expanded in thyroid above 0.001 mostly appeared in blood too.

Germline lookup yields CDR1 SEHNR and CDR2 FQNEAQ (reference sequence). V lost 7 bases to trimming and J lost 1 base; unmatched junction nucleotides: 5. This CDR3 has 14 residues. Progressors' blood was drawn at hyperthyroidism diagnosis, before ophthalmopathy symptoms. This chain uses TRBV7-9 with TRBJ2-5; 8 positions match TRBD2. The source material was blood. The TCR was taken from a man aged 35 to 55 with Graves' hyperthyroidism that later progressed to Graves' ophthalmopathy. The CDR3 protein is CASTTAGVQETQYF. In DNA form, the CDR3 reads TGTGCCAGCACCACAGCGGGAGTCCAAGAGACCCAGTACTTC.